Following are 19 T cell receptor beta chains from one sample sequenced in a study of Ad26.COV2.S vaccination and SARS-CoV-2 variants. As for treatment: approximately 18 received Ad26.COV2.S at low or high dose, single or two shots; 5 received placebo; per-sample allocation not given. Sampling was performed 63 days after the first vaccine or placebo injection. Generated by immunoSEQ multiplex PCR, the TCRdb table keeps only in-frame clones and is missing some. The profile covers 300,000 to 400,000 clones, with approximately 86% appearing a single time and approximately 11% taken by the ten largest. The sequenced sample was peripheral blood, obtained in a trial of Ad26.COV2.S vaccine versus placebo. Source of these receptors: a person between 18 and 65 years old who received the Ad26.COV2.S COVID-19 vaccine or a placebo.

This clone was observed a single time. The chain combines TRBV9 with TRBJ2-3; 15 bases match TRBD2. The V segment lost 5 bases and the J segment 2 bases; nucleotides outside the gene matches: 6. Germline CDR1 is SGDLS and CDR2 is YYNGEE. The CDR3 covers 17 residues. CDR3 sequence reads: CASSKGLAGGSTDTQYF. The CDR3 nucleotides are TGTGCCAGCAGTAAGGGACTAGCGGGGGGTTCCACAGATACGCAGTATTTT.

V is TRBV11-3 and J is TRBJ2-3; 7 bases map to TRBD1. The CDR3 has 15 amino acids. The V gene's germline CDR1 is SGHNT and CDR2 YENEEA. V shed 5 bases and J 2 bases; nucleotides not matched to a gene: 7. The CDR3 coding sequence is TGTGCCAGCAGCGCGTCGACAGGGTTCACAGATACGCAGTATTTT. Protein product: CASSASTGFTDTQYF.

The chain employs TRBV7-2 and TRBJ2-7; 10 bases are a match to TRBD2. The V gene end was trimmed by 5 bases and the J gene end by 4 bases; junction bases not matched to a gene: 11. Germline V gene sequence: CDR1 SGHTA, CDR2 FQGNSA. The CDR3 sequence is 16 residues long. CDR3 sequence: CASSIRTSGGRYEQYF. CDR3 in DNA: TGTGCCAGCAGCATTAGGACTAGCGGAGGCCGGTACGAGCAGTACTTC.

The V call is TRBV6-2 or TRBV6-3, the J call TRBJ2-2, with D maybe TRBD2 (5 bases). Germline V gives CDR1 MNHEY, CDR2 SVGEGT. V was pared by 0 bases and J by 0 bases, with 14 bases between. This CDR3 spans 18 amino acids. The CDR3 coding sequence is TGTGCCAGCAGTTACTCGATCTCACTAGAAGCGAACACCGGGGAGCTGTTTTTT. Its translation is CASSYSISLEANTGELFF.

The chain uses TRBV6-5 and TRBJ2-5; 12 bases map to TRBD2. The V and J ends lost 7 bases and 1 base, in that order; junction bases with no gene match: 1. CDR3 length: 14 residues. The germline V gene has CDR1 MNHEY and CDR2 SVGAGI. CDR3 in DNA: TGTGCCAGCACACTAGCGGGGGGCCAAGAGACCCAGTACTTC. Residues: CASTLAGGQETQYF.

This clone has a single count. The genes are TRBV6-5 and TRBJ1-2; maybe TRBD1 (5 bases). Germline assignment: CDR1 MNHEY and CDR2 SVGAGI. This CDR3 comprises 16 residues. Trimming took 3 bases from V and 4 from J, leaving 18 bases between them. CDR3 region: CASSYRGDAYPYGYTF. The CDR3 DNA follows: TGTGCCAGCAGTTATCGGGGGGATGCGTATCCCTATGGCTACACCTTC.

V usage is TRBV9 and J usage is TRBJ1-1; a weak D match, TRBD1 (5 bases). Germline V CDR1 and CDR2: SGDLS, YYNGEE. Trimming left V 0 bases short and J 3 bases short, with 12 bases between. The CDR3 extends over 15 amino acids. The CDR3 reads CASSVDWGSDTEAFF. CDR3 bases: TGTGCCAGCAGCGTAGATTGGGGGAGCGACACTGAAGCTTTCTTT.

V gene TRBV7-2 combines with J gene TRBJ2-7; 8 bases align to TRBD2. Germline assignment: CDR1 SGHTA and CDR2 FQGNSA. V lost 5 bases, J lost 5 bases, and 8 bases stayed unmatched. The CDR3 length is 14 residues. The CDR3 sequence is CASSPPAGVHEQYF. CDR3 sequence (DNA): TGTGCCAGCAGCCCTCCAGCGGGAGTCCACGAGCAGTACTTC.

V gene TRBV9 combines with J gene TRBJ2-1; perhaps TRBD2 as D (6 bases). With 0 bases removed from V and 2 bases from J, the gap between germline ends came to 15 bases. The germline gives CDR1 SGDLS, CDR2 YYNGEE. The CDR3 is made up of 17 amino acids. CDR3 residues: CASSVEVTGTAYNEQFF. In DNA, the CDR3 is TGTGCCAGCAGCGTAGAAGTCACCGGGACTGCCTACAATGAGCAGTTCTTC.

A remark on this clone: This sample includes further DNA sequences coding for the same CDR3. The chain couples TRBV3-1 (or the pseudogene TRBV3-2) to TRBJ1-3, with TRBD1 as a possible D gene (5 bases). The germline CDR1 and CDR2 sequences are LGHDT and YNNKEL (reference sequence). The germline V and J ends were trimmed by 3 bases and 0 bases, with 9 bases remaining between them. The CDR3 loop spans 15 amino acids. The CDR3, as DNA: TGTGCCAGCAGCCAGGCCACAGGCTCTGGAAACACCATATATTTT. Amino acids: CASSQATGSGNTIYF.

The chain employs TRBV7-2 and TRBJ2-5; D gene unclear. This CDR3 region has 11 residues. Germline-derived CDR1 and CDR2 are SGHTA and FQGNSA. V was cut by 0 bases and J by 6 bases, with 2 bases left in between. CDR3 region: CASSLAQTQYF. The CDR3, as DNA: TGTGCCAGCAGCTTAGCGCAGACCCAGTACTTC.

The V gene is TRBV11-2, the J gene TRBJ1-2; weak D call: TRBD1 (6 bases). Trimming removed 1 base at V and 5 bases at J, with 8 bases between. The CDR3 runs to 13 residues. Germline-derived CDR1 and CDR2 are SGHAT and FQNNGV. The CDR3 sequence is CASSLGQAYGYTF. The CDR3 bases are TGTGCCAGCAGCTTAGGACAGGCTTATGGCTACACCTTC.

The V and J genes are TRBV6-5 and TRBJ2-5, with a possible D match to TRBD1 (6 bases). CDR1 and CDR2 (germline): MNHEY, SVGAGI. V lost 5 bases and J lost 6, with 19 bases in between. This CDR3 spans 15 amino acids. The chain's CDR3 is CASSRNTGTKKTQYF. CDR3 in DNA: TGTGCCAGCAGTCGGAATACCGGGACAAAGAAGACCCAGTACTTC.

The chain employs TRBV29-1 and TRBJ2-5, with D possibly matching TRBD1 (6 bases). V was pared by 4 bases and J by 5 bases, with 20 bases between. The V gene's germline CDR1 is SQVTM and CDR2 ANQGSEA. The CDR3 has 15 residues. The CDR3 region is CSVVTLLGARETQYF. In DNA, the CDR3 is TGCAGCGTTGTAACCCTCCTGGGGGCGCGGGAGACCCAGTACTTC.

This chain links TRBV5-1 with TRBJ1-2; no definite D call. There are 13 residues in the CDR3. Germline assignment: CDR1 SGHRS and CDR2 YFSETQ. The ends were cut back, 0 bases at V and 8 bases at J, with 11 bases in the middle. The CDR3 coding sequence is TGCGCCAGCAGCTTGGCCCCAGACAAAGGCTACACCTTC. This gives the protein CASSLAPDKGYTF. The full variable domain, rest sourced from reference TRBV5-1 and TRBJ1-2, is KAGVTQTPRYLIKTRGQQVTLSCSPISGHRSVSWYQQTPGQGLQFLFEYFSETQRNKGNFPGRFSGRQFSNSRSEMNVSTLELGDSALYLCASSLAPDKGYTFGSGTRLTVV.

The chain combines TRBV10-1 with TRBJ2-7, with D hard to call. The V end was cut by 8 bases, the J end by 6 bases, with 8 bases between. CDR3 length equals 10 residues. The germline gives CDR1 WNHNN, CDR2 SYGVQD (reference sequence). Here the CDR3 reads CASPVCEQYF. In DNA, the CDR3 is TGCGCCAGCCCCGTCTGCGAGCAGTACTTC.

V gene TRBV30 combines with J gene TRBJ1-1; TRBD1 agrees at 7 bases. Germline V gene data show CDR1 as GTSNPN and CDR2 as SVGIG (reference sequence). There are 12 residues in the CDR3. Unmatched junction bases numbered 9, after V lost 8 bases and J lost 6 bases. CDR3 residues: CAGDREGAEAFF. The CDR3 nucleotides are TGTGCCGGCGACAGGGAGGGGGCTGAAGCTTTCTTT.

The V and J genes are TRBV5-4 and TRBJ2-7; a possible D gene is TRBD1 (5 bases). This CDR3 region has 13 residues. Between the trimmed V and J ends, which lost 2 bases and 5 bases, there was a span of 11 bases. Germline CDR1 SGHNT, CDR2 YYREEE (reference sequence). For the CDR3, the DNA is TGTGCCAGCAGCTTTCAGGGAATCCACGAGCAGTACTTC. Encoded protein: CASSFQGIHEQYF.

The chain is built from TRBV6-5 and TRBJ2-1; D not certain. Germline V gives CDR1 MNHEY, CDR2 SVGAGI. V lost 6 bases, J lost 0 bases, and 6 bases lay in between. There are 13 residues in the CDR3. The DNA of the CDR3 is TGTGCCAGCAGCCACGGCTCCTACAATGAGCAGTTCTTC. Residues: CASSHGSYNEQFF.